Each of the 3 T cell receptor beta chains below was sequenced from the same sample in a study of blood T cells in healthy people across ages. The authors ran a second PCR of 7 to 11 cycles using a sample-barcoded 5' primer and a J-beta primer mix. TCRdb independently ran MiXCR on the 5' RACE reads; one entry per CDR3 protein. The sample yields about 1.8 million distinct CDR3 sequences, roughly 52% seen once. Sequencing was carried out using blood. The source of these receptors is a woman between 40 and 55 years old in good health.

The rearrangement joins TRBV4-3 to TRBJ2-2, with D perhaps TRBD1 (5 bases). The V and J ends lost 0 bases and 6 bases respectively, with 14 bases between them. The CDR3 sequence is 16 residues long. The germline V gene has CDR1 LGHNA and CDR2 YSLEER. The CDR3 nucleotides read TGCGCCAGCAGCCAAGATCTCAGGGAAAGAGCCGGGGAGCTGTTTTTT. Protein sequence: CASSQDLRERAGELFF.

The chain has TRBV12-3 or TRBV12-4 and TRBJ2-5; D is unresolved. V was clipped by 6 bases and J by 3 bases, with 11 bases between them. CDR3 length: 13 amino acids. The CDR3 DNA follows: TGTGCCAGCAGCCCCCCAGTAGAAGAGACCCAGTACTTC. Protein sequence: CASSPPVEETQYF.

This clonotype was picked up a small number of times. This chain connects TRBV10-3 to TRBJ1-6, with 10 positions matching TRBD1. CDR3 length: 16 amino acids. V lost 8 bases to trimming and J lost 1 base; unmatched junction nucleotides: 5. Germline loops: CDR1 ENHRY, CDR2 SYGVKD. This chain's CDR3 is CAIGDRGPSYNSPLHF. The CDR3 DNA sequence: TGTGCCATCGGCGACAGGGGGCCGTCCTATAATTCACCCCTCCACTTT.